This T cell receptor (beta chain) was sequenced in a study of T cell responses to AZD1222 COVID-19 vaccine. The V gene's germline CDR1 is SGHRS and CDR2 YFSETQ. This CDR3 has 14 amino acids. V lost 3 bases and J lost 1, with 9 bases in between. Produced via immunoSEQ multiplex PCR; TCRdb's table is partial and in-frame only. The table shows about 82,000 clones, with approximately 83% occurring only once. The receptor comes from an adult who received the AZD1222 COVID-19 vaccine. The chain employs TRBV5-1 and TRBJ2-3; D is undetermined. Material: peripheral blood, obtained 28 days after the second AZD1222 dose. The CDR3 coding sequence is TGCGCCAGCAGCTACTATGTAGGCACAGATACGCAGTATTTT. It translates to CASSYYVGTDTQYF.